These 12 T cell receptor beta chains originate from one sample sequenced in a study of CD8+CD57+ T cells in acquired aplastic anemia. Patients picked for sequencing had shown CD8+CD57+ cell expansion detected by flow cytometry. TCR beta VDJ combinations and CDR3 sequences were profiled from genomic DNA. TCRdb fed the reads into MiXCR, producing one record per CDR3 protein. The table has approximately 190,000 distinct CDR3 sequences, roughly half seen once; the top ten hold 9.7%. The sequencing input was sorted CD4+, CD8+, or CD8+CD57+ T cells (not recorded which) from PBMCs. The receptors were sampled from a human donor with aplastic anemia.

The V call is TRBV24-1, the J call TRBJ2-1, with TRBD2 as a possible D gene (5 bases). Trimming shortened V by 0 bases and J by 9 bases, and 14 bases separated the two germline ends. Germline CDR1 KGHDR, CDR2 SFDVKD. The CDR3 covers 15 residues. CDR3 coding DNA: TGTGCCACCAGTGATTTGAGAGGGCATGGAGGTGAGCAGTTCTTC. It specifies CATSDLRGHGGEQFF.

This clonotype has a count of ten or more. V gene TRBV20-1 combines with J gene TRBJ1-4, with unresolved D. The CDR3 is 13 amino acids. CDR1 is DFQATT, CDR2 SNEGSKA, per germline (reference sequence). V was clipped by 6 bases and J by 5 bases, with 13 bases between them. The chain's CDR3 is CSATRTTNEKLFF. CDR3 in DNA: TGCAGTGCCACCCGAACGACGAATGAAAAACTGTTTTTT.

The table lists this clonotype with a few counts. J is TRBJ1-1 and V is TRBV24-1, with D hard to call. The CDR3 totals 13 residues. The V and J ends lost 0 bases and 10 bases respectively, with 11 bases between them. The germline V gene has CDR1 KGHDR and CDR2 SFDVKD. CDR3 in DNA: TGTGCCACCAGTGATTTGCTTTCAGGACGAGCTTTCTTT. Its translation is CATSDLLSGRAFF.

This clonotype was counted only a few times. The V gene is TRBV2, the J gene TRBJ2-5; 8 nucleotides agree with TRBD1. The CDR3 runs 14 residues. Looked up from germline, CDR1 is SNHLY and CDR2 is FYNNEI. The ends lost 8 bases at V and 4 bases at J; junction bases unmatched: 9. CDR3 protein: CASSPGTGLETQYF. The CDR3 DNA reads TGTGCCAGCTCACCAGGGACAGGACTAGAGACCCAGTACTTC.

This chain uses TRBV2 with TRBJ1-6; 7 bases align to TRBD1. Germline V lookup: CDR1 SNHLY, CDR2 FYNNEI. This CDR3 has 14 residues. The V segment lost 6 bases and the J segment 9 bases; nucleotides outside the gene matches: 8. The CDR3 sequence is CASRGGTVGSPLHF. The CDR3 nucleotides read TGTGCCAGCAGGGGCGGGACAGTGGGTTCACCCCTCCACTTT.

V gene TRBV20-1 combines with J gene TRBJ2-1, with TRBD2 as a possible D gene (6 bases). Germline V gene lookup returns CDR1 DFQATT and CDR2 SNEGSKA (reference sequence). The CDR3 runs to 15 residues. Between the trimmed V and J ends, which lost 4 bases and 8 bases, there was a span of 21 bases. This CDR3 is CSAKSWLAQYDEQFF. The DNA for the CDR3 is TGCAGTGCTAAAAGTTGGCTAGCGCAATACGATGAGCAGTTCTTC.

V is TRBV20-1 and J is TRBJ2-1, with D maybe TRBD1 (5 bases). The V end lost 6 bases, the J end lost 6 bases, and 12 bases lay between the germline ends. CDR1 DFQATT and CDR2 SNEGSKA come from the germline V gene (reference sequence). The CDR3 is made up of 12 amino acids. The CDR3 coding sequence is TGCAGTGCGACAGACGGATCCAATGAGCAGTTCTTC. Its translation: CSATDGSNEQFF.

This chain joins TRBV5-6 and TRBJ2-7, with D unresolved. With 0 bases removed from V and 5 bases from J, the gap between germline ends came to 3 bases. This CDR3 has 11 amino acids. Germline V gene sequence: CDR1 SGHDT, CDR2 YYEEEE. The CDR3 reads CASSLANEQYF. CDR3 DNA: TGTGCCAGCAGCTTGGCCAACGAGCAGTACTTC.

V is TRBV29-1 and J is TRBJ1-1, with 8 positions matching TRBD1. The CDR3 totals 14 residues. Germline loops: CDR1 SQVTM, CDR2 ANQGSEA. V shed 4 bases, J shed 2 bases, and the junction held 6 bases outside the gene matches. CDR3 in amino acids: CSVGQGNRNTEAFF. The CDR3 DNA sequence: TGCAGCGTTGGACAGGGGAATCGTAACACTGAAGCTTTCTTT.

This sequence joins TRBV7-9 and TRBJ1-6; no firm D call. Germline CDR1 reads SEHNR; CDR2 reads FQNEAQ (reference sequence). Deletions cut 4 bases from V and 9 bases from J, with 13 bases between. CDR3 length equals 14 residues. The CDR3 DNA follows: TGTGCCAGCAGCTCCGGGATTCGCGGTTCACCCCTCCACTTT. Translation gives CASSSGIRGSPLHF. Together with reference TRBV7-9 and TRBJ1-6, the CDR3 gives the full variable domain: DTGVSQNPRHKITKRGQNVTFRCDPISEHNRLYWYRQTLGQGPEFLTYFQNEAQLEKSRLLSDRFSAERPKGSFSTLEIQRTEQGDSAMYLCASSSGIRGSPLHFGNGTRLTVT.

The chain has TRBV10-3 and TRBJ2-1; D gene ambiguous. The germline V and J ends were trimmed by 4 bases and 7 bases, with 8 bases remaining between them. The CDR3 runs 12 residues. CDR1 and CDR2 from the germline V gene are ENHRY and SYGVKD. CDR3 bases: TGTGCCATCAGTGCCTATGGGAATGAGCAGTTCTTC. Its protein is CAISAYGNEQFF.

Regarding this clonotype: Because it lacks the conserved phenylalanine or tryptophan at the end, this CDR3 is likely a read error. For the CDR3, the DNA is TGTGCCATCAGTGAGTCTGGGGGGGAGGAGACCCAGTACCTC. This sequence encodes CAISESGGEETQYL. The chain has TRBV10-3 and TRBJ2-5, with 7 nucleotides matching TRBD2. CDR1 and CDR2 from the germline V gene are ENHRY and SYGVKD. V shed 0 bases, J shed 5 bases, and the junction held 3 bases outside the gene matches. The CDR3 runs 14 residues.